These 13 T cell receptor beta chains were sequenced from one sample in a study of cytomegalovirus exposure and HLA in healthy donors. Primers: 60 Vbeta forward and 13 Jbeta reverse. Clones were read by immunoSEQ multiplex PCR, and TCRdb kept only the in-frame ones, dropping some. This sample's clone table lists some 150,000 clones. Specimen: PBMCs. The source of these receptors is a woman younger than 35 in good health and CMV-seronegative.

The V gene is TRBV5-1, the J gene TRBJ2-2, with D maybe TRBD1 (5 bases). CDR3 size: 14 residues. CDR1 is SGHRS and CDR2 is YFSETQ in the germline V gene. Trimming cost V 0 bases and J 4 bases, with 7 bases left between them. The CDR3 DNA follows: TGCGCCAGCAGCTTGGGACAGCCCACCGGGGAGCTGTTTTTT. This gives the protein CASSLGQPTGELFF. The full variable domain, completed using reference TRBV5-1 and TRBJ2-2, is KAGVTQTPRYLIKTRGQQVTLSCSPISGHRSVSWYQQTPGQGLQFLFEYFSETQRNKGNFPGRFSGRQFSNSRSEMNVSTLELGDSALYLCASSLGQPTGELFFGEGSRLTVL.

The rearrangement uses TRBV30 and TRBJ2-4; weak D call: TRBD2 (5 bases). Germline assignment: CDR1 GTSNPN and CDR2 SVGIG (reference sequence). The length of the CDR3 is 13 residues. The CDR3 protein is CACGGPGGNIQYF. DNA of the CDR3: TGTGCATGCGGCGGTCCAGGAGGTAACATTCAGTACTTC.

The chain has TRBV10-1 and TRBJ2-3; 8 bases align to TRBD1. V gave up 6 bases and J gave up 0 bases; unmatched junction bases: 5. The CDR3 covers 15 residues. Germline V gives CDR1 WNHNN, CDR2 SYGVQD (reference sequence). CDR3 protein: CASRPGQGSTDTQYF. The CDR3 DNA follows: TGCGCCAGCAGACCCGGACAGGGAAGCACAGATACGCAGTATTTT.

The chain recombines TRBV7-9 with TRBJ1-3, with D unresolved. CDR3 length equals 16 residues. V shed 0 bases and J shed 0 bases, with 9 bases lying between them. Germline assignment: CDR1 SEHNR and CDR2 FQNEAQ (reference sequence). The CDR3 region has the DNA TGTGCCAGCAGCTTAGCTTCTCGGGGCTCTGGAAACACCATATATTTT. Its translation is CASSLASRGSGNTIYF. Full variable domain (outside the CDR3, taken from reference TRBV7-9 and TRBJ1-3): DTGVSQNPRHKITKRGQNVTFRCDPISEHNRLYWYRQTLGQGPEFLTYFQNEAQLEKSRLLSDRFSAERPKGSFSTLEIQRTEQGDSAMYLCASSLASRGSGNTIYFGEGSWLTVV.

The chain employs TRBV13 and TRBJ1-2, with D possibly matching TRBD1 (6 bases). The CDR3 spans 17 residues. The germline V and J ends were trimmed by 5 bases and 2 bases, with 21 bases remaining between them. Per germline, CDR1 PRHDT and CDR2 FYEKMQ (reference sequence). CDR3 residues: CASSPYSTGPPNYGYTF. CDR3 in DNA: TGTGCCAGCAGCCCCTACTCTACAGGGCCCCCCAACTATGGCTACACCTTC.

The CDR3 nucleotides read TGTGCCAGCAGTGAAAGTGCAGCGTACCAAGAGACCCAGTACTTC. Translating it yields CASSESAAYQETQYF. The chain recombines TRBV6-1 with TRBJ2-5, with D unresolved. Trimming pared 2 bases from V and 0 bases from J, leaving 10 bases between. Looked up from germline, CDR1 is MNHNS and CDR2 is SASEGT. CDR3 size: 15 residues.

The chain employs TRBV11-2 and TRBJ2-1, with TRBD2 identical over 9 bases. The CDR3 loop spans 18 amino acids. The V segment lost 4 bases and the J segment 0 bases; nucleotides outside the gene matches: 10. CDR1 and CDR2 (germline): SGHAT, FQNNGV. The CDR3, as DNA: TGTGCCAGCAGCTCCAGGGGCGGGAGGGTTAGCTCCTACAATGAGCAGTTCTTC. Protein: CASSSRGGRVSSYNEQFF.

The chain links TRBV7-2 to TRBJ2-3; a possible D gene is TRBD1 (6 bases). The V gene lost 7 bases and the J gene lost 3 bases, with 14 bases spanning the gap. From germline, CDR1 is SGHTA and CDR2 FQGNSA. The CDR3 spans 14 residues. CDR3 loop: CASIENRVTDTQYF. The DNA of the CDR3 is TGTGCCAGCATCGAGAACAGGGTAACAGATACGCAGTATTTT.

This chain joins TRBV9 and TRBJ1-1, with 9 bases matching TRBD1. Germline V lookup: CDR1 SGDLS, CDR2 YYNGEE. CDR3 length: 15 amino acids. Germline trimming cut 0 bases from V and 6 bases from J; bases unmatched to any gene: 6. The DNA of the CDR3 is TGTGCCAGCAGCGTAGGCACAGGGGGCGTCTCTGAAGCTTTCTTT. This encodes CASSVGTGGVSEAFF. Looking up the rest from reference TRBV9 and TRBJ1-1 gives the full variable domain: DSGVTQTPKHLITATGQRVTLRCSPRSGDLSVYWYQQSLDQGLQFLIQYYNGEERAKGNILERFSAQQFPDLHSELNLSSLELGDSALYFCASSVGTGGVSEAFFGQGTRLTVV.

The chain joins TRBV4-1 to TRBJ1-2; TRBD1 matches 7 bases. V lost 5 bases and J lost 4; bases outside the gene matches: 13. The germline V gene encodes CDR1 MGHRA and CDR2 YSYEKL. The CDR3 runs 16 residues. The CDR3 sequence: CASSSGAIRDSYGYTF. The CDR3 coding sequence is TGCGCCAGCAGCTCGGGGGCGATCCGGGACAGCTATGGCTACACCTTC.

The V and J genes are TRBV6-5 and TRBJ2-1; D remains unclear. The V gene lost 6 bases and the J gene lost 0 bases, with 12 bases spanning the gap. This CDR3 comprises 15 residues. Germline CDR1 and CDR2: MNHEY and SVGAGI. CDR3: CASSPDWSSYNEQFF. DNA of the CDR3: TGTGCCAGCAGCCCTGACTGGAGCTCCTACAATGAGCAGTTCTTC.

As regards this clone: Other nucleotide sequences from this sample produce the same CDR3. This chain connects TRBV7-3 to TRBJ1-3; 9 bases map to TRBD1. The CDR3 totals 15 residues. Germline V gene sequence: CDR1 SGHTA, CDR2 FQGTGA. Trimming cost V 5 bases and J 0 bases; bases outside gene matches: 2. The CDR3 loop is CASSLTGGSGNTIYF. The CDR3 DNA reads as TGTGCCAGCAGCCTGACAGGGGGCTCTGGAAACACCATATATTTT.

This chain links TRBV12-5 with TRBJ1-5; TRBD1 agrees at 8 bases. The V gene's germline CDR1 is LGHNT and CDR2 FRNRAP. The CDR3 is 16 residues long. V was clipped by 1 base and J by 4 bases; unmatched bases: 6. Here the CDR3 reads CASGLARQGLNQPQHF. CDR3 nucleotides: TGTGCTAGTGGTTTGGCGAGACAGGGGCTAAATCAGCCCCAGCATTTT.